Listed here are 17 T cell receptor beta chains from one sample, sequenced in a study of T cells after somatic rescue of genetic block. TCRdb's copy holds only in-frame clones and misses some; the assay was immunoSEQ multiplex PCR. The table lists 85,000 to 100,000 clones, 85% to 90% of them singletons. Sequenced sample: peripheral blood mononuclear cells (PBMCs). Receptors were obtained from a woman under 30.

The CDR3 sequence: CASSDSSTGADEQFF. DNA for the CDR3: TGTGCCAGCAGTGACTCATCGACAGGGGCGGATGAGCAGTTCTTC. The chain joins TRBV6-4 to TRBJ2-1; 8 bases fit TRBD1. Losses at the gene ends were 0 bases for V and 8 bases for J; bases not matched to a gene: 6. The CDR3 contains 15 residues. CDR1 MRHNA and CDR2 SNTAGT come from the germline V gene.

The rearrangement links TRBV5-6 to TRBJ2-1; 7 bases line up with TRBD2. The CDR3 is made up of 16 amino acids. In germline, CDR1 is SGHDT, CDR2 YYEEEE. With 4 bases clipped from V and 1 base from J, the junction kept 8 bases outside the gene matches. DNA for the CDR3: TGTGCCAGCAGCCCCTCCCTAGCGGAGTCCTACAATGAGCAGTTCTTC. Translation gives CASSPSLAESYNEQFF.

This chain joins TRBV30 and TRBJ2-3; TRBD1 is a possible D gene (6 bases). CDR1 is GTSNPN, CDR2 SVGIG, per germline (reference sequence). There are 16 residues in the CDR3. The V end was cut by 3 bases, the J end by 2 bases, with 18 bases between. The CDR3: CAWSRMTGFTTDTQYF. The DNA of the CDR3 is TGTGCCTGGAGCCGCATGACAGGCTTCACCACAGATACGCAGTATTTT.

The CDR3 loop reads CASSLGGLTDTQYF. For the CDR3, the DNA is TGTGCCAGCAGTTTAGGAGGGCTGACAGATACGCAGTATTTT. This chain uses TRBV28 with TRBJ2-3, with D perhaps matching TRBD2 (6 bases). This CDR3 has 14 amino acids. Per the germline V gene, CDR1 is MDHEN and CDR2 is SYDVKM. Trimming cost V 2 bases and J 3 bases, with 9 bases left between them.

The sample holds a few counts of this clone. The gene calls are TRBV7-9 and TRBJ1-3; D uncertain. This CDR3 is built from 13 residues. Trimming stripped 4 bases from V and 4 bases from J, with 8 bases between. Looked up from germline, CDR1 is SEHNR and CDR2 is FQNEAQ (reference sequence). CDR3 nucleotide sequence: TGTGCCAGCAGCTCCAGCGCGGGAAACACCATATATTTT. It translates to CASSSSAGNTIYF.

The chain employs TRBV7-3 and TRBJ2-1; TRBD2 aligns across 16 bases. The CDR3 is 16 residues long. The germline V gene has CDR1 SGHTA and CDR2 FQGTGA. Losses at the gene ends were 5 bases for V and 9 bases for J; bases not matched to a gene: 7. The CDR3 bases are TGTGCCAGCAGCCCGACCGGGACTAGCGGGAGGGGTGAGCAGTTCTTC. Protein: CASSPTGTSGRGEQFF.

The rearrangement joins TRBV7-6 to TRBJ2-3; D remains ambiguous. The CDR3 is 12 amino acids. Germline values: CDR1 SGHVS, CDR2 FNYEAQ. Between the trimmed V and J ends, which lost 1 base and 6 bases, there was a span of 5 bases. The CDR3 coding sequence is TGTGCCAGCAGCTTAGTCGGGGATACGCAGTATTTT. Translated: CASSLVGDTQYF.

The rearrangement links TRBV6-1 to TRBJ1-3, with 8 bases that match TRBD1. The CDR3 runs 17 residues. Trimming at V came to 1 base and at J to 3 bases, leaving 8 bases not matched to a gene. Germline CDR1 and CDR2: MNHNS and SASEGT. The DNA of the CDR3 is TGTGCCAGCAGTGAAGGACAGGGGAATATGCTTGGAAACACCATATATTTT. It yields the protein CASSEGQGNMLGNTIYF.

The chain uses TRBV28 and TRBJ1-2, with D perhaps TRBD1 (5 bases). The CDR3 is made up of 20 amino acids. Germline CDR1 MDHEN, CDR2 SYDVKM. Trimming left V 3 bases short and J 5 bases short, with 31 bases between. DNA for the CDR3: TGTGCCAGCAGTTTTCCGTCGATTGGTGCCACACAGGCCAGGATATATGGCTACACCTTC. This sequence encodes CASSFPSIGATQARIYGYTF.

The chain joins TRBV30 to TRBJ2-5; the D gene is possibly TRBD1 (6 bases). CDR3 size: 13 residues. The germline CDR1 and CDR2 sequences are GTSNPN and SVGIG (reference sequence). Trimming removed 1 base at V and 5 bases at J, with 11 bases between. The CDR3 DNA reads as TGTGCCTGGAGTGGAGGGGGTGGCGAGACCCAGTACTTC. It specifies CAWSGGGGETQYF.

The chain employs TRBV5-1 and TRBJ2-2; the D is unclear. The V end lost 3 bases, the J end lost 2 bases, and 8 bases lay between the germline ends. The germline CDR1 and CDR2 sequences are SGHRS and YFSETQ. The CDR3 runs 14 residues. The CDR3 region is CASSSSINTGELFF. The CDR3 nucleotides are TGCGCCAGCAGCTCCTCAATAAACACCGGGGAGCTGTTTTTT.

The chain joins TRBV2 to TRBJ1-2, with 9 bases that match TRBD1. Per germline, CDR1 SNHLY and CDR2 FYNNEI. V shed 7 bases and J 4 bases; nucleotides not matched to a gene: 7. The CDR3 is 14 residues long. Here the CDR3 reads CASIRTGEAYGYTF. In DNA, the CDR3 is TGTGCCAGCATCCGGACAGGGGAGGCCTATGGCTACACCTTC.

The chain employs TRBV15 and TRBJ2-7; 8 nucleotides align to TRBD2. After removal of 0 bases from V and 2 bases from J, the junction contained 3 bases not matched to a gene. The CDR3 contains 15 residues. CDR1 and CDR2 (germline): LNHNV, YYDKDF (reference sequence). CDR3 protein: CATSRELAVPYEQYF. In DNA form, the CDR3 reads TGTGCCACCAGCAGAGAACTAGCGGTCCCCTACGAGCAGTACTTC.

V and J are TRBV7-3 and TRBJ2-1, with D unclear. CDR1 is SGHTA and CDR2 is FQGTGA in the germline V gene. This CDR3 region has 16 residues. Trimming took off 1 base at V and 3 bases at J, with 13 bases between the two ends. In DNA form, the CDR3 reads TGTGCCAGCAGCTTAAGTGGGCTGCAAAACTACAATGAGCAGTTCTTC. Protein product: CASSLSGLQNYNEQFF.

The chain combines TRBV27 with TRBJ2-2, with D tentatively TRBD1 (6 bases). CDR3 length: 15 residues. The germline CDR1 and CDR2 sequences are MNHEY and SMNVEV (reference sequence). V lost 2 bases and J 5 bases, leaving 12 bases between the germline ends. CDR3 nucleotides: TGTGCCAGCAGTTTAAGGCAGGGGTGGACCGGGGAGCTGTTTTTT. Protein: CASSLRQGWTGELFF.

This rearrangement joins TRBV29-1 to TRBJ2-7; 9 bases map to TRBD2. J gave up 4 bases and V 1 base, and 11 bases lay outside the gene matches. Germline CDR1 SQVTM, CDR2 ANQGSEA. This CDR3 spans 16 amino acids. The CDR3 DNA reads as TGCAGCGTTGAAGTTGCTAGCGGGGCCGGGGGGTACGAGCAGTACTTC. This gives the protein CSVEVASGAGGYEQYF.

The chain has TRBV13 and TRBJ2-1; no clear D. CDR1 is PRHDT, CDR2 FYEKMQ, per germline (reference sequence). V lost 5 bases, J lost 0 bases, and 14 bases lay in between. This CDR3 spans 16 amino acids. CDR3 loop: CASSLLGLISYNEQFF. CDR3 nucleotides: TGTGCCAGCAGCCTCCTCGGGCTTATCTCCTACAATGAGCAGTTCTTC. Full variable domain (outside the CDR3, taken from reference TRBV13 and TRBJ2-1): AAGVIQSPRHLIKEKRETATLKCYPIPRHDTVYWYQQGPGQDPQFLISFYEKMQSDKGSIPDRFSAQQFSDYHSELNMSSLELGDSALYFCASSLLGLISYNEQFFGPGTRLTVL.